This T cell receptor (beta chain) came from a study of OX40 agonist ivuxolimab in advanced cancers. Study-level background: Three patients had partial responses: one hepatocellular carcinoma, two cutaneous melanoma.

This clone was recorded a few times. Its specificity is unknown. The germline gives CDR1 KGHSH, CDR2 LQKENI. This CDR3 comprises 15 residues. Trimming cost V 6 bases and J 0 bases, with 14 bases left between them. Libraries were prepared by immunoSEQ multiplex PCR; TCRdb keeps only in-frame clonotypes and omits some of them. The data show 65,000 to 85,000 clones, with about 90% seen just once and 10% held by the top ten. General observations from the study: At doses 0.1 to 3.0 mg/kg, CD4+ and CD8+ clones expanded.

Blood sampling took place at baseline, cycle 4 day 1, and cycle 7 day 1. The chain couples TRBV18 to TRBJ1-1; D ambiguous. This TCR was sampled from an adult with an advanced solid tumor such as melanoma, head and neck, liver or kidney cancer. The sequencing used CD4+ or CD8+ T cells sorted from blood, collected in a trial of the OX40 agonist ivuxolimab. The chain's CDR3 is CASSPYQSMNTEAFF. The CDR3 DNA follows: TGTGCCAGCTCGCCCTATCAGAGCATGAACACTGAAGCTTTCTTT.